Below are 2 T cell receptor beta chains sequenced from a single sample in a study of Graves' ophthalmopathy and Graves' hyperthyroidism. From RNA, the CDR3 regions of TCR beta chains were amplified and sequenced. First-round RT-PCR with HTBI primers preceded a second-round multiplex PCR. TCRdb reprocessed the multiplex PCR reads with MiXCR, giving one entry per CDR3 protein. There are almost 750,000 distinct CDR3 sequences in the sample; 40% occur only once, and approximately 43% lies in the top ten. The sequencing sample was made of peripheral blood. These receptor sequences come from an adult man with Graves' ophthalmopathy.

V is TRBV19 and J is TRBJ2-2; tentatively, D is TRBD2 (7 bases). The germline V and J ends were trimmed by 10 bases and 5 bases, with 20 bases remaining between them. Germline V CDR1 and CDR2: LNHDA, SQIVND (reference sequence). CDR3 length: 15 residues. CDR3: CAIEMGGAGTGELFF. The CDR3 region has the DNA TGTGCCATCGAAATGGGGGGGGCAGGTACCGGGGAGCTGTTTTTT.

This clonotype has only one observation. This chain joins TRBV11-2 and TRBJ1-4; 8 positions agree with TRBD1. V lost 5 bases and J lost 6; bases outside the gene matches: 2. From germline, CDR1 is SGHAT and CDR2 FQNNGV. CDR3 length: 13 amino acids. CDR3 in DNA: TGTGCCAGCAGCAAACAGGGGGATGAAAAACTGTTTTTT. Translating gives CASSKQGDEKLFF.